This T cell receptor beta chain was captured by sequencing in a study of monozygotic twins with inflammatory bowel disease. Concerning this clonotype itself: Its antigen is not known.

Reprocessing the 5' RACE reads, TCRdb reports a single entry for every CDR3 protein and omits DNA. Listed are more than 300,000 distinct CDR3 sequences; 2.5% to 3% falls within the top ten. Study observations and caveats: Among the T cells, different subtypes could not be distinguished.

Input material: blood. The receptor comes from a human donor with ulcerative colitis or Crohn's disease, or a healthy co-twin of an affected twin (not recorded which).

CDR3: CASSFSTGNYEQYF. The chain is built from TRBV12-3 or TRBV12-4 and TRBJ2-7; TCRdb's assignment of TRBD1 cannot be checked, as there is no DNA. This CDR3 has 14 amino acids.